This entry lists 32 T cell receptor beta chains sequenced from one sample in a study of blood T cell repertoires in COVID-19. Data came from immunoSEQ multiplex PCR; TCRdb stores just in-frame clones and leaves some out. The repertoire holds 150,000 to 200,000 clones, with 70% to 85% as singletons. The specimen sequenced was PBMCs or T cells enriched from blood (not recorded which). The receptors stem from a woman aged 50 to 60 who had recovered from COVID-19.

The chain joins TRBV30 to TRBJ2-5; a weak D match, TRBD2 (6 bases). This CDR3 comprises 11 residues. The germline V gene has CDR1 GTSNPN and CDR2 SVGIG (reference sequence). The CDR3 nucleotides are TGTGCTGGGAGGACCGGGGGGACCCAGTACTTC. Translated: CAGRTGGTQYF.

The chain employs TRBV9 and TRBJ2-7; D is uncertain. With 5 bases removed from V and 0 bases from J, the gap between germline ends came to 9 bases. This CDR3 has 13 amino acids. Per germline, CDR1 SGDLS and CDR2 YYNGEE. The CDR3 sequence is CASSEAISYEQYF. In DNA form, the CDR3 reads TGTGCCAGCAGTGAAGCAATCTCCTACGAGCAGTACTTC.

The rearrangement links TRBV5-6 to TRBJ1-1; D might be TRBD1 (6 bases). The CDR3 has 16 residues. Deletions cut 2 bases from V and 1 base from J, with 15 bases between. Germline V gives CDR1 SGHDT, CDR2 YYEEEE. The CDR3 DNA is TGTGCCAGCAGCTTATTCGGGGGGGCGACGAACACTGAAGCTTTCTTT. Amino acid sequence: CASSLFGGATNTEAFF.

The chain carries TRBV6-1 and TRBJ2-1, with 10 bases aligning to TRBD1. V lost 1 base to trimming and J lost 6 bases; unmatched junction nucleotides: 0. This CDR3 is 14 amino acids long. Germline assignment: CDR1 MNHNS and CDR2 SASEGT. The CDR3 DNA is TGTGCCAGCAGTGAAGGGACAGGGGGCAATGAGCAGTTCTTC. This translates into CASSEGTGGNEQFF.

This clone was counted between two and nine times. This sequence joins TRBV12-3 or TRBV12-4 and TRBJ2-7; tentative D call: TRBD2 (5 bases). V dropped 6 bases and J dropped 3 bases, with 12 bases sitting between them. The CDR3 covers 13 residues. The CDR3 bases are TGTGCCAGCAGCCCCGGGGTATTCTACGAGCAGTACTTC. This encodes CASSPGVFYEQYF.

The chain employs TRBV4-1 and TRBJ1-3; TRBD1 is a possible D gene (5 bases). V dropped 4 bases and J dropped 2 bases, with 18 bases sitting between them. The CDR3 extends over 17 amino acids. In germline, CDR1 is MGHRA, CDR2 YSYEKL. The CDR3 coding sequence is TGCGCCAGCAGCCGGGGCGGGGTCGTCGCTGCTGGAAACACCATATATTTT. Translation gives CASSRGGVVAAGNTIYF.

There are a few counts of this clone. The chain links TRBV5-1 to TRBJ2-3; TRBD2 aligns across 7 bases. From germline, CDR1 is SGHRS and CDR2 YFSETQ. CDR3 length equals 12 residues. V was clipped by 4 bases and J by 8 bases; unmatched bases: 4. The CDR3 spells CASSPGLPTQYF. CDR3 DNA sequence: TGCGCCAGCAGCCCGGGACTACCTACGCAGTATTTT.

This clone showed up just once. The rearrangement joins TRBV30 to TRBJ2-1; 8 bases align to TRBD2. From germline, CDR1 is GTSNPN and CDR2 SVGIG (reference sequence). The trim removed 1 base at V and 12 bases at J, leaving 11 bases unmatched. The CDR3 is 14 amino acids. The CDR3 sequence: CAWSAAGGGYRQFF. CDR3 coding DNA: TGTGCCTGGAGTGCGGCGGGAGGAGGGTATAGGCAGTTCTTC.

In the case of this clone: One end of the junction does not line up with germline, which may come from a read error. The rearrangement joins TRBV25-1 to TRBJ2-7; D is unresolved. The CDR3 is 11 residues long. The germline CDR1 and CDR2 sequences are MGHDK and SYGVNS. For the CDR3, the DNA is TGTGCCAGCACCAATGGCCCAGTGCTGAAATTC. Translated: CASTNGPVLKF.

This clone has a handful of counts. The chain carries TRBV30 and TRBJ2-1; 7 nucleotides align to TRBD2. This CDR3 comprises 13 residues. CDR1 and CDR2 (germline): GTSNPN, SVGIG (reference sequence). With 7 bases clipped from V and 9 bases from J, the junction kept 12 bases outside the gene matches. The CDR3 nucleotides are TGTGCCTCCAAAACTAGCGCGGGAGTTGAGCAGTTCTTC. Amino acids: CASKTSAGVEQFF. Full variable domain (rest looked up from reference TRBV30 and TRBJ2-1): SQTIHQWPATLVQPVGSPLSLECTVEGTSNPNLYWYRQAAGRGLQLLFYSVGIGQISSEVPQNLSASRPQDRQFILSSKKLLLSDSGFYLCASKTSAGVEQFFGPGTRLTVL.

The table lists this clone with a count of one. Other DNA sequences in this specimen translate into the identical CDR3. The chain joins TRBV28 to TRBJ2-7; 7 nucleotides line up with TRBD1. V shed 3 bases and J 2 bases; nucleotides not matched to a gene: 4. Germline V lookup: CDR1 MDHEN, CDR2 SYDVKM. The CDR3 has 14 residues. The CDR3: CASSLTGSPYEQYF. The CDR3 bases are TGTGCCAGCAGTTTGACAGGGTCCCCCTACGAGCAGTACTTC.

The chain recombines TRBV28 with TRBJ2-1, with 7 bases fitting TRBD2. The CDR3 loop spans 13 amino acids. Germline values: CDR1 MDHEN, CDR2 SYDVKM. Losses at the gene ends were 3 bases for V and 7 bases for J; bases not matched to a gene: 3. CDR3 DNA: TGTGCCAGCAGTTTGTTCGGGAGGAATGAGCAGTTCTTC. Protein product: CASSLFGRNEQFF.

The chain recombines TRBV19 with TRBJ2-2, with 7 bases identical to TRBD2. V shed 5 bases, J shed 5 bases, and the junction held 5 bases outside the gene matches. This CDR3 has 14 amino acids. Germline CDR1 LNHDA, CDR2 SQIVND (reference sequence). CDR3 in DNA: TGTGCCAGTAGTGCCAGGGAGGGGACCGGGGAGCTGTTTTTT. Its protein is CASSAREGTGELFF.

CDR3: CASSERGASAKNIQYF. The CDR3 DNA sequence: TGTGCCAGCAGTGAACGGGGAGCGTCAGCCAAAAACATTCAGTACTTC. V is TRBV6-1 and J is TRBJ2-4; a weak D match, TRBD2 (5 bases). The CDR3 extends over 16 amino acids. Germline CDR1 MNHNS, CDR2 SASEGT. The V end lost 2 bases, the J end lost 0 bases, and 11 bases lay between the germline ends.

The gene calls are TRBV9 and TRBJ2-5; 12 bases agree with TRBD2. The V segment lost 0 bases and the J segment 5 bases; nucleotides outside the gene matches: 2. This CDR3 has 15 residues. Germline V gene data show CDR1 as SGDLS and CDR2 as YYNGEE. In nucleotides, the CDR3 is TGTGCCAGCAGCGTAGGGACTAGCGGGAAGGAGACCCAGTACTTC. Its translation: CASSVGTSGKETQYF.

The rearrangement links TRBV7-8 to TRBJ1-5; the match to TRBD1 covers 10 bases. Trimming cost V 4 bases and J 5 bases; bases outside gene matches: 11. The CDR3 covers 17 residues. CDR1 and CDR2 (germline): SGHVS, FQNEAQ. The CDR3 sequence is CASSSSAGTGAHQPQHF. In nucleotides, the CDR3 is TGTGCCAGCAGCTCCAGCGCCGGGACAGGGGCGCATCAGCCCCAGCATTTT.

This sequence joins TRBV2 and TRBJ1-6; the match to TRBD1 covers 9 bases. V trimming: 10 bases; J trimming: 8 bases; junction bases outside the gene matches: 9. Germline V gives CDR1 SNHLY, CDR2 FYNNEI. This CDR3 is built from 14 residues. CDR3 residues: CATKNRDRDSPLHF. The CDR3 nucleotides are TGTGCCACCAAAAACCGGGACAGGGATTCACCCCTCCACTTT.

In regard to this clone: Distinct nucleotide sequences in the sample also encode this CDR3. The V and J genes are TRBV3-1 (or the pseudogene TRBV3-2) and TRBJ2-5; D ambiguous. This CDR3 region has 12 residues. Germline CDR1 LGHDT, CDR2 YNNKEL (reference sequence). V dropped 2 bases and J dropped 1 base, with 2 bases sitting between them. The DNA for the CDR3 is TGTGCCAGCAGCCAACTCCAAGAGACCCAGTACTTC. Its translation: CASSQLQETQYF.

This clone was found a few times. The genes are TRBV18 and TRBJ1-1; 9 bases match TRBD1. This CDR3 comprises 13 residues. Germline trimming cut 6 bases from V and 4 bases from J; bases unmatched to any gene: 3. CDR1 is KGHSH, CDR2 LQKENI, per germline. The CDR3 DNA reads as TGTGCCAGCTCGGTGACAGGGGGCACTGAAGCTTTCTTT. This gives the protein CASSVTGGTEAFF. Drawing the rest from reference TRBV18 and TRBJ1-1, the complete variable domain is NAGVMQNPRHLVRRRGQEARLRCSPMKGHSHVYWYRQLPEEGLKFMVYLQKENIIDESGMPKERFSAEFPKEGPSILRIQQVVRGDSAAYFCASSVTGGTEAFFGQGTRLTVV.

CDR3 nucleotide sequence: TGTGCCAGCAGCCCACCCTCAGTGGGCTCACCCCTCCACTTT. Amino acids: CASSPPSVGSPLHF. This chain connects TRBV9 to TRBJ1-6; the D is unclear. The CDR3 has 14 residues. Trimming left V 4 bases short and J 10 bases short, with 15 bases between. Germline V gene sequence: CDR1 SGDLS, CDR2 YYNGEE.

The chain couples TRBV16 to TRBJ1-1, with D perhaps TRBD1 (5 bases). This CDR3 has 15 residues. The germline V and J ends were trimmed by 0 bases and 7 bases, with 15 bases remaining between them. The germline gives CDR1 KGHSY, CDR2 FQNENV. The CDR3 spells CASSQSIRADSEAFF. DNA for the CDR3: TGTGCCAGCAGCCAATCGATTAGGGCAGACAGTGAAGCTTTCTTT. Full variable domain (rest looked up from reference TRBV16 and TRBJ1-1): GEEVAQTPKHLVRGEGQKAKLYCAPIKGHSYVFWYQQVLKNEFKFLISFQNENVFDETGMPKERFSAKCLPNSPCSLEIQATKLEDSAVYFCASSQSIRADSEAFFGQGTRLTVV.

The chain links TRBV19 to TRBJ1-5; 9 bases line up with TRBD1. CDR1 LNHDA and CDR2 SQIVND come from the germline V gene (reference sequence). J lost 4 bases, V lost 6 bases, and 1 base had no gene match. This CDR3 has 13 amino acids. The chain's CDR3 is CASRGQGNQPQHF. For the CDR3, the DNA is TGTGCCAGTAGGGGACAGGGTAATCAGCCCCAGCATTTT.

The chain recombines TRBV10-2 with TRBJ2-3; D gene unclear. CDR1 and CDR2 from the germline V gene are WSHSY and SAAADI. Trimming stripped 2 bases from V and 1 base from J, with 7 bases between. The CDR3 is 14 residues long. CDR3 in amino acids: CASSEMTRTDTQYF. CDR3 in DNA: TGCGCCAGCAGTGAGATGACACGCACAGATACGCAGTATTTT.

This chain joins TRBV5-1 and TRBJ2-3, with 10 nucleotides matching TRBD2. Germline lookup yields CDR1 SGHRS and CDR2 YFSETQ. Trimming at V came to 6 bases and at J to 5 bases, leaving 6 bases not matched to a gene. The CDR3 extends over 14 amino acids. In DNA, the CDR3 is TGCGCCAGCATGCTAGCGGGAGTCAGAGATACGCAGTATTTT. Amino acids: CASMLAGVRDTQYF.

V usage is TRBV7-3 and J usage is TRBJ2-2, with D tentatively TRBD1 (5 bases). Trimming removed 5 bases from V and 7 bases from J, with 11 bases in between. Germline lookup yields CDR1 SGHTA and CDR2 FQGTGA. CDR3 length equals 13 residues. In DNA form, the CDR3 reads TGTGCCAGCAGCCAGGGATCGGGCGGGGAGCTGTTTTTT. Encoded protein: CASSQGSGGELFF.

The gene calls are TRBV27 and TRBJ2-1, with 9 positions matching TRBD2. This CDR3 has 15 amino acids. Germline V CDR1 and CDR2: MNHEY, SMNVEV (reference sequence). With 5 bases clipped from V and 6 bases from J, the junction kept 8 bases outside the gene matches. The CDR3 spells CASSGMGLAGNEQFF. CDR3 DNA sequence: TGTGCCAGCAGTGGCATGGGACTAGCCGGCAATGAGCAGTTCTTC.

The chain recombines TRBV7-6 with TRBJ2-7; the D gene is possibly TRBD2 (6 bases). Trimming took off 5 bases at V and 7 bases at J, with 21 bases between the two ends. The CDR3 extends over 15 amino acids. The germline V gene has CDR1 SGHVS and CDR2 FNYEAQ. In DNA, the CDR3 is TGTGCCAGCAGCCCCCCCGGGGGACCTGGGGGGGAGCAGTACTTC. Protein product: CASSPPGGPGGEQYF.

The V gene is TRBV30, the J gene TRBJ1-2; TRBD1 agrees at 12 bases. The J segment lost 8 bases and the V segment lost 4 bases, leaving 5 bases of the junction unmatched. Germline CDR1 GTSNPN, CDR2 SVGIG (reference sequence). The CDR3 runs 13 residues. In nucleotides, the CDR3 is TGTGCCTGGAACCCCGGGACAGGGGGCGGCTACACCTTC. It codes for CAWNPGTGGGYTF. Complete variable domain (other parts from reference TRBV30 and TRBJ1-2): SQTIHQWPATLVQPVGSPLSLECTVEGTSNPNLYWYRQAAGRGLQLLFYSVGIGQISSEVPQNLSASRPQDRQFILSSKKLLLSDSGFYLCAWNPGTGGGYTFGSGTRLTVV.

The chain carries TRBV9 and TRBJ1-1, with D hard to call. This CDR3 region has 13 residues. Germline CDR1 reads SGDLS; CDR2 reads YYNGEE. The V end was cut by 0 bases, the J end by 4 bases, with 7 bases between. The chain's CDR3 is CASSVATRTEAFF. As DNA, the CDR3 is TGTGCCAGCAGCGTAGCTACTCGCACTGAAGCTTTCTTT.

The V and J genes are TRBV28 and TRBJ1-1, with TRBD1 as a possible D gene (5 bases). The CDR3 contains 13 residues. Germline-derived CDR1 and CDR2 are MDHEN and SYDVKM. V lost 7 bases and J 4 bases, leaving 13 bases between the germline ends. The CDR3 region has the DNA TGTGCCAGCACCCTCTGGGGGGGCACTGAAGCTTTCTTT. Its protein is CASTLWGGTEAFF.

The J gene is TRBJ2-1, the V gene TRBV10-1; TRBD2 matches 8 bases. Per germline, CDR1 WNHNN and CDR2 SYGVQD (reference sequence). J lost 4 bases, V lost 5 bases, and 4 bases had no gene match. The CDR3 length is 14 residues. The CDR3 DNA reads as TGCGCCAGCAGTCCAGCGGGGGTTTACAATGAGCAGTTCTTC. Its protein is CASSPAGVYNEQFF.

With respect to this clone: The sample holds other DNA sequences that translate to the same CDR3. The chain employs TRBV5-1 and TRBJ2-1; 12 nucleotides line up with TRBD1. The CDR3 is 15 amino acids. V shed 2 bases and J 7 bases; nucleotides not matched to a gene: 4. Germline V lookup: CDR1 SGHRS, CDR2 YFSETQ. This CDR3 reads CASSFGTGGYNEQFF. The CDR3 DNA is TGCGCCAGCAGCTTCGGGACAGGGGGCTATAATGAGCAGTTCTTC.